This T cell receptor beta chain was sequenced during a study of T-cell memory formation after mild COVID-19. The CDR3 covers 16 residues. With 3 bases removed from V and 1 base from J, the gap between germline ends came to 15 bases. The V gene's germline CDR1 is SEHNR and CDR2 FQNEAQ (reference sequence). This clonotype showed up just a few times. MiXCR was run by TCRdb on the 5' RACE reads, yielding one entry per CDR3 protein. The sample consists of roughly 300,000 distinct CDR3 sequences, under 8.5% of them appearing once. The source of this sequence is a man aged 18 to 30 who had mild COVID-19 (a few samples of this study predate the infection). Cell type and time point are not known. Sequencing input: PBMCs or a T cell subset sorted from them (not recorded which). V is TRBV7-9 and J is TRBJ1-2; D gene uncertain. CDR3 loop: CASSLAGSQFNYGYTF. CDR3 in DNA: TGTGCCAGCAGCTTGGCTGGGTCCCAATTTAACTATGGCTACACCTTC. Looking up the rest from reference TRBV7-9 and TRBJ1-2 gives the full variable domain: DTGVSQNPRHKITKRGQNVTFRCDPISEHNRLYWYRQTLGQGPEFLTYFQNEAQLEKSRLLSDRFSAERPKGSFSTLEIQRTEQGDSAMYLCASSLAGSQFNYGYTFGSGTRLTVV.